The 22 T cell receptor beta chains listed next were all sequenced from one sample in a study of blood T cells in healthy people across ages (dated by TCRdb to between 2014 and 2017). Library method: 5' RACE. Sequencer: Illumina HiSeq 2500. A second PCR of roughly 6 to 12 cycles was performed with a sample-barcoded 5' primer and a J-beta primer mix. The public sequencing data were trimmed at Q25 with fastp and processed into clonotypes with MiXCR by TCRdb, which kept only in-frame beta chains. When rows share a CDR3 protein, they turn into one entry using the most common DNA and genes. This sample gives fewer than 1,200,000 distinct CDR3 sequences in total; under 30% of them show up just once. About 0.69% of the sample is taken by the ten largest. The data were also submitted as part of a second study, on T cells of mothers and their children.

The sequenced sample consisted of blood. These receptors came from a girl aged 2-10 years in good health.

This clonotype was counted between two and nine times. The chain recombines TRBV7-2 with TRBJ1-2; maybe TRBD1 (6 bases). Trimming stripped 0 bases from V and 3 bases from J, with 8 bases between. The CDR3 is 14 residues long. Germline lookup yields CDR1 SGHTA and CDR2 FQGNSA. CDR3 in amino acids: CASSLAGHDYGYTF. CDR3 bases: TGTGCCAGCAGCTTAGCGGGACACGACTATGGCTACACCTTC.

This chain links TRBV2 with TRBJ2-5, with D possibly TRBD2 on 6 matching bases. CDR3 length: 13 amino acids. CDR1 SNHLY and CDR2 FYNNEI come from the germline V gene. V lost 8 bases, J lost 4 bases, and 14 bases lay in between. CDR3 in DNA: TGTGCCAGCCTCCGGGACTCAAGAGAGACCCAGTACTTC. Residues: CASLRDSRETQYF.

This chain connects TRBV7-9 to TRBJ2-3; 7 nucleotides match TRBD1. This CDR3 is built from 16 residues. Germline lookup yields CDR1 SEHNR and CDR2 FQNEAQ (reference sequence). Trimming took 5 bases from V and 3 from J; bases not matched to a gene: 11. For the CDR3, the DNA is TGTGCCAGCAGCACGTACAGGGGCGAGAGGACAGATACGCAGTATTTT. It is translated as CASSTYRGERTDTQYF.

Note on this clonotype: The junction and the germline gene differ at one end; a read error may be behind it. The V and J genes are TRBV7-8 and TRBJ2-5, with TRBD1 matching 8 bases. Near its end, the DNA agrees better with TRBJ2-7, so the J call may be wrong. The length of the CDR3 is 15 residues. Germline values: CDR1 SGHVS, CDR2 FQNEAQ. The CDR3 sequence is CVSSPAGTGTYEQYF. The CDR3 bases are TGTGTCAGCAGCCCTGCCGGGACAGGTACCTACGAGCAGTACTTC.

The chain joins TRBV7-2 to TRBJ1-2; D might be TRBD1 (6 bases). The CDR3 is 16 amino acids. Germline CDR1 SGHTA, CDR2 FQGNSA. Trimming removed 6 bases at V and 4 bases at J, with 21 bases between. CDR3 amino acids: CASSSSPRGASYGYTF. In DNA form, the CDR3 reads TGTGCCAGCAGTTCTTCCCCCCGGGGGGCGAGCTATGGCTACACCTTC.

The chain uses TRBV29-1 and TRBJ2-2; TRBD1 matches 8 bases. The CDR3 length is 14 residues. With V trimmed by 6 bases and J by 2 bases, 5 bases remained unmatched. CDR1 is SQVTM, CDR2 ANQGSEA, per germline. The CDR3 protein is CSVKTGVNTGELFF. The CDR3 region has the DNA TGCAGCGTGAAGACAGGGGTTAACACCGGGGAGCTGTTTTTT.

This clonotype was found a few times. The V and J genes are TRBV29-1 and TRBJ2-2; D may be TRBD2 (6 bases). Trimming pared 3 bases from V and 5 bases from J, leaving 13 bases between. Germline values: CDR1 SQVTM, CDR2 ANQGSEA. The CDR3 runs 14 residues. Written as DNA, the CDR3 is TGCAGCGTTGAGGCCGGGACTCCTACCGGGGAGCTGTTTTTT. Encoded protein: CSVEAGTPTGELFF.

This clonotype occurred a few times. The genes are TRBV5-1 and TRBJ2-2; D uncertain. Looked up from germline, CDR1 is SGHRS and CDR2 is YFSETQ. V was shortened by 0 bases and J by 8 bases, with 11 bases between the two germline ends. The CDR3 covers 14 residues. The DNA for the CDR3 is TGCGCCAGCAGCTTGGAGGCTTATCAAGGGGAGCTGTTTTTT. It codes for CASSLEAYQGELFF.

This clonotype came up a few times. V gene TRBV14 combines with J gene TRBJ1-4, with D uncertain. The CDR3 is 17 residues long. V was shortened by 8 bases and J by 0 bases, with 19 bases between the two germline ends. CDR1 is SGHDN and CDR2 is FVKESK in the germline V gene. CDR3 amino acids: CASHTSHKHATNEKLFF. The CDR3 region has the DNA TGTGCCAGCCATACGTCACACAAGCATGCAACTAATGAAAAACTGTTTTTT.

This clonotype was observed a handful of times. The V gene is TRBV3-1, the J gene TRBJ1-1; the D is unclear. The CDR3 consists of 15 residues. CDR1 LGHDT and CDR2 YNNKEL come from the germline V gene (reference sequence). Trimming pared 7 bases from V and 0 bases from J, leaving 15 bases between. The CDR3 spells CASNPGSRLNTEAFF. For the CDR3, the DNA is TGTGCCAGCAACCCCGGCAGTCGGCTGAACACTGAAGCTTTCTTT.

The chain recombines TRBV29-1 with TRBJ2-7; D may be TRBD1 or TRBD2 (6 bases each). V lost 1 base and J 7 bases, leaving 20 bases between the germline ends. Germline V gene sequence: CDR1 SQVTM, CDR2 ANQGSEA. This CDR3 has 15 residues. The chain's CDR3 is CSVEVGGKSSSEQYF. In nucleotides, the CDR3 is TGCAGCGTTGAAGTGGGGGGCAAGAGTTCGAGTGAGCAGTACTTC.

The genes are TRBV4-3 and TRBJ2-1; 8 bases fit TRBD2. Germline loops: CDR1 LGHNA, CDR2 YSLEER. The J segment lost 3 bases and the V segment lost 6 bases, leaving 10 bases of the junction unmatched. CDR3 length: 16 residues. CDR3: CASRLELRGGYNEQFF. The CDR3 DNA reads as TGCGCCAGCAGGCTAGAGTTACGGGGGGGCTACAATGAGCAGTTCTTC.

The V and J genes are TRBV20-1 and TRBJ2-3; no definite D call. The CDR3 consists of 13 residues. Trimming pared 3 bases from V and 2 bases from J, leaving 9 bases between. Germline CDR1 and CDR2: DFQATT and SNEGSKA (reference sequence). The CDR3 region is CSASPLNTDTQYF. Written as DNA, the CDR3 is TGCAGTGCTAGTCCGCTGAACACAGATACGCAGTATTTT.

The V gene is TRBV25-1, the J gene TRBJ1-2; unclear D gene. The length of the CDR3 is 13 residues. Trimming shortened V by 6 bases and J by 4 bases, and 12 bases separated the two germline ends. CDR1 MGHDK and CDR2 SYGVNS come from the germline V gene. As DNA, the CDR3 is TGTGCCAGCAGAGAACAATGGGGCTATGGCTACACCTTC. Translated: CASREQWGYGYTF.

This clonotype was seen a handful of times. The chain links TRBV12-3 or TRBV12-4 to TRBJ2-5; D unclear. Deletions cut 8 bases from V and 5 bases from J, with 12 bases between. The CDR3 spans 12 residues. This CDR3 is CASLGPWETQYF. In DNA form, the CDR3 reads TGTGCCAGCCTCGGGCCCTGGGAGACCCAGTACTTC.

This rearrangement joins TRBV20-1 to TRBJ2-5; D gene uncertain. The germline V gene has CDR1 DFQATT and CDR2 SNEGSKA (reference sequence). V was cut by 3 bases and J by 3 bases, with 14 bases left in between. The CDR3 length is 14 residues. The CDR3, as DNA: TGCAGTGCTAGGGGTGGAAGTGCCAAAGAGACCCAGTACTTC. Protein sequence: CSARGGSAKETQYF.

This clonotype was detected only a few times. The DNA of the CDR3 is TGTGCCAGCAGCGCCTCTAGCACAGATACGCAGTATTTT. Its protein is CASSASSTDTQYF. The chain has TRBV9 and TRBJ2-3; no reliable D call. Trimming shortened V by 3 bases and J by 0 bases, and 5 bases separated the two germline ends. This CDR3 contains 13 residues. Germline V gives CDR1 SGDLS, CDR2 YYNGEE.

Of note for this clonotype: The junction does not match germline at one end; this may be a read error. The genes are TRBV20-1 and TRBJ2-5; D is undetermined. Germline values: CDR1 DFQATT, CDR2 SNEGSKA (reference sequence). The CDR3 consists of 13 residues. The DNA for the CDR3 is TGCAGTGCCAGAGAGAGTGGACAAGAGACCCAGTACTTC. Translating gives CSARESGQETQYF.

A few counts support this clonotype. This rearrangement joins TRBV10-3 to TRBJ2-1; 11 positions agree with TRBD2. Germline V gives CDR1 ENHRY, CDR2 SYGVKD. The CDR3 has 16 amino acids. Trimming removed 4 bases from V and 9 bases from J; junction bases left unmatched: 11. CDR3 sequence reads: CAISASTSGNVVEQFF. CDR3 coding DNA: TGTGCCATCAGTGCCTCGACTAGCGGGAATGTTGTTGAGCAGTTCTTC.

In its sample, this clonotype was seen a few times. The chain is built from TRBV12-3 or TRBV12-4 and TRBJ2-5; D gene ambiguous. The length of the CDR3 is 13 residues. V lost 3 bases, J lost 11 bases, and 16 bases lay in between. This CDR3 is CASSFREGTRQYF. For the CDR3, the DNA is TGTGCCAGCAGTTTTAGGGAAGGTACCCGGCAGTACTTC.

The chain combines TRBV27 with TRBJ2-1; the D is unclear. Germline V gives CDR1 MNHEY, CDR2 SMNVEV (reference sequence). The V and J ends lost 6 bases and 2 bases respectively, with 14 bases between them. This CDR3 is built from 15 residues. The CDR3: CASSPRWSTYNEQFF. The CDR3, as DNA: TGTGCCAGCAGCCCCCGGTGGAGTACCTACAATGAGCAGTTCTTC.

This chain's CDR3 is CASSLGVAVNYGYTF. The CDR3 DNA follows: TGTGCCAGCAGCTTAGGTGTAGCGGTGAACTATGGCTACACCTTC. The chain couples TRBV7-2 to TRBJ1-2; D uncertain. The CDR3 is made up of 15 amino acids. Germline V CDR1 and CDR2: SGHTA, FQGNSA. V was trimmed by 1 base and J by 2 bases, leaving 11 bases between them. The full variable domain, in which reference TRBV7-2 and TRBJ1-2 provide the parts outside the CDR3, is GAGVSQSPSNKVTEKGKDVELRCDPISGHTALYWYRQSLGQGLEFLIYFQGNSAPDKSGLPSDRFSAERTGGSVSTLTIQRTQQEDSAVYLCASSLGVAVNYGYTFGSGTRLTVV.